A single sample gave rise to the 15 T cell receptor beta chains below, sequenced in a study of blood T cell repertoires in COVID-19. Assay: immunoSEQ multiplex PCR; the TCRdb copy retains only in-frame clones and omits some. Among about 400,000 clones, roughly 87% were seen once, and the ten largest hold about 3%. Sequenced sample: PBMCs or T cells enriched from blood (not recorded which). The source is a woman younger than 45 who had recovered from COVID-19.

This chain joins TRBV7-8 and TRBJ1-5; 8 bases are shared with TRBD1. The CDR3 extends over 15 amino acids. Per germline, CDR1 SGHVS and CDR2 FQNEAQ. J lost 4 bases, V lost 5 bases, and 7 bases had no gene match. The CDR3 is CASSPGTGLNQPQHF. As DNA, the CDR3 is TGTGCCAGCAGCCCCGGGACAGGTCTAAATCAGCCCCAGCATTTT.

Turning to this clone: At the DNA level, this CDR3 is encoded by other sequences in the same sample as well. The J gene is TRBJ2-7, the V gene TRBV28; 9 bases line up with TRBD2. This CDR3 region has 15 residues. CDR1 and CDR2 from the germline V gene are MDHEN and SYDVKM. V shed 6 bases, J shed 0 bases, and the junction held 6 bases outside the gene matches. The CDR3 region is CASSLSGRSSYEQYF. Written as DNA, the CDR3 is TGTGCCAGCAGCCTGAGCGGGAGGAGCTCCTACGAGCAGTACTTC.

About this clone itself: Germline and junction disagree at one end, which may indicate a read error. The chain combines TRBV28 with TRBJ2-2, with D possibly matching TRBD2 (5 bases). CDR1 MDHEN and CDR2 SYDVKM come from the germline V gene. The CDR3 consists of 15 residues. CDR3 residues: CACSLIGKRTGELFF. In DNA, the CDR3 is TGTGCCTGCAGTTTAATCGGGAAACGGACCGGGGAGCTGTTTTTT.

This clone has just one count. The gene calls are TRBV28 and TRBJ2-7; the match to TRBD2 covers 8 bases. V dropped 3 bases and J dropped 4; count of bases not matched to a gene: 2. This CDR3 is 13 amino acids long. Per germline, CDR1 MDHEN and CDR2 SYDVKM. CDR3 sequence: CASSFSGAYEQYF. In DNA, the CDR3 is TGTGCCAGCAGTTTTAGCGGGGCATACGAGCAGTACTTC.

This sequence joins TRBV2 and TRBJ1-6; 8 bases match TRBD1. The J segment lost 0 bases and the V segment lost 6 bases, leaving 4 bases of the junction unmatched. CDR1 and CDR2 (germline): SNHLY, FYNNEI. The CDR3 is 16 residues long. This CDR3 reads CASRRQGNSYNSPLHF. CDR3 in DNA: TGTGCCAGCAGAAGACAGGGGAACTCCTATAATTCACCCCTCCACTTT.

This clone has only a few counts. This sequence joins TRBV6-5 and TRBJ2-2; a possible D gene is TRBD2 (6 bases). The length of the CDR3 is 14 residues. In germline, CDR1 is MNHEY, CDR2 SVGAGI. Trimming pared 6 bases from V and 2 bases from J, leaving 10 bases between. CDR3 sequence: CASRFSGNTGELFF. The CDR3 DNA reads as TGTGCCAGCAGGTTTAGCGGTAACACCGGGGAGCTGTTTTTT.

This chain joins TRBV28 and TRBJ2-3; D is perhaps TRBD1 (5 bases). Trimming stripped 5 bases from V and 1 base from J, with 16 bases between. Germline V gives CDR1 MDHEN, CDR2 SYDVKM. The CDR3 totals 16 residues. In nucleotides, the CDR3 is TGTGCCAGCAGTCCGACAATGACAGACCGCACAGATACGCAGTATTTT. Its translation is CASSPTMTDRTDTQYF.

The chain couples TRBV4-1 to TRBJ1-1; TRBD1 aligns across 9 bases. Germline values: CDR1 MGHRA, CDR2 YSYEKL. With V trimmed by 4 bases and J by 1 base, 16 bases remained unmatched. The length of the CDR3 is 19 residues. The CDR3 sequence: CASSPQAGTGSPKNTEAFF. The CDR3 DNA reads TGCGCCAGCAGCCCCCAGGCTGGGACAGGGAGCCCTAAGAACACTGAAGCTTTCTTT.

The V call is TRBV7-8, the J call TRBJ2-1, with TRBD2 identical over 13 bases. The germline gives CDR1 SGHVS, CDR2 FQNEAQ. The CDR3 covers 16 residues. Trimming at V came to 4 bases and at J to 9 bases, leaving 9 bases not matched to a gene. CDR3 region: CASSSGLAGAGGEQFF. CDR3 sequence (DNA): TGTGCCAGCAGCTCCGGACTAGCGGGGGCAGGGGGTGAGCAGTTCTTC.

The V and J genes are TRBV6-1 and TRBJ1-1; TRBD1 aligns across 9 bases. Germline CDR1 reads MNHNS; CDR2 reads SASEGT. V shed 3 bases and J 7 bases; nucleotides not matched to a gene: 15. This CDR3 comprises 17 residues. This CDR3 reads CASSDNSGTGLLVEAFF. CDR3 DNA sequence: TGTGCCAGCAGTGATAACTCCGGGACAGGGTTGTTAGTTGAAGCTTTCTTT.

The chain couples TRBV18 to TRBJ2-7; a possible D gene is TRBD1 (7 bases). The germline gives CDR1 KGHSH, CDR2 LQKENI. V was clipped by 4 bases and J by 1 base, with 17 bases between them. The CDR3 totals 16 residues. DNA for the CDR3: TGTGCCAGCTCACAAAAGGAGGGGGCCCTTTCCTACGAGCAGTACTTC. This translates into CASSQKEGALSYEQYF.

The count of this clone is one. The chain carries TRBV7-9 and TRBJ2-7; D possibly corresponds to TRBD1 (7 bases). V lost 4 bases, J lost 3 bases, and 13 bases lay in between. The CDR3 has 14 residues. The V gene's germline CDR1 is SEHNR and CDR2 FQNEAQ (reference sequence). As DNA, the CDR3 is TGTGCCAGCAGCTCTCCAGGGGGGCGCTACGAGCAGTACTTC. Protein: CASSSPGGRYEQYF.

The chain joins TRBV7-9 to TRBJ1-6; D possibly corresponds to TRBD1 (5 bases). This CDR3 contains 14 residues. Germline CDR1 is SEHNR and CDR2 is FQNEAQ (reference sequence). V was clipped by 2 bases and J by 9 bases, with 11 bases between them. CDR3: CASSLRTFASPLHF. The CDR3 nucleotides read TGTGCCAGCAGCTTACGGACATTCGCTTCACCCCTCCACTTT.

The chain combines TRBV11-1 with TRBJ1-2, with D possibly TRBD1 on 5 matching bases. Germline-derived CDR1 and CDR2 are SGHAT and FQDESV (reference sequence). The V end lost 5 bases, the J end lost 4 bases, and 14 bases lay between the germline ends. The CDR3 is made up of 14 amino acids. The CDR3 region has the DNA TGTGCCAGCAGCCTGAGGTCAGGGTTCTATGGCTACACCTTC. Translating it yields CASSLRSGFYGYTF.

The rearrangement links TRBV10-1 to TRBJ2-7; D is possibly TRBD1 (5 bases). Between the trimmed V and J ends, which lost 3 bases and 0 bases, there was a span of 9 bases. Germline values: CDR1 WNHNN, CDR2 SYGVQD (reference sequence). The CDR3 runs 14 residues. CDR3 region: CASSDTGSSYEQYF. The DNA of the CDR3 is TGCGCCAGCAGTGACACAGGCAGCTCCTACGAGCAGTACTTC.